Sequencing of this TCR beta chain was carried out in a study of T cells in Graves' hyperthyroidism and ophthalmopathy. Looking at the study overall: Peripheral blood was obtained at initial diagnosis, preceding any treatment. General observations from the study: Blood also carried most thyroid clonotypes expanded above 0.001.

Thyroid ultrasound, orbital computed tomography, clinical symptoms, and serum thyroxine and TRAb underpinned diagnoses. The source of the PBMCs was approximately 10 ml of fresh peripheral blood. This clonotype was counted many times. What it binds is unknown. Amplification of TCR beta CDR3 regions was performed using RNA transcripts as template. The HTBI primer set served for first-round RT-PCR of the TCR CDR3. One entry per CDR3 protein results from TCRdb running MiXCR on the multiplex PCR reads. The repertoire holds about 210,000 distinct CDR3 sequences, with 17% as singletons. Germline CDR1 KGHDR, CDR2 SFDVKD. The CDR3 has 12 amino acids. V lost 6 bases and J 5 bases, leaving 10 bases between the germline ends.

This clonotype was obtained from a man in his forties or fifties with Graves' hyperthyroidism. The J gene is TRBJ2-7, the V gene TRBV24-1; either TRBD1 or TRBD2 may supply D (5 bases each). Sequencing was carried out using blood. This CDR3 reads CATSSGSHEQYF. Written as DNA, the CDR3 is TGTGCCACCAGTTCAGGGAGCCACGAGCAGTACTTC.